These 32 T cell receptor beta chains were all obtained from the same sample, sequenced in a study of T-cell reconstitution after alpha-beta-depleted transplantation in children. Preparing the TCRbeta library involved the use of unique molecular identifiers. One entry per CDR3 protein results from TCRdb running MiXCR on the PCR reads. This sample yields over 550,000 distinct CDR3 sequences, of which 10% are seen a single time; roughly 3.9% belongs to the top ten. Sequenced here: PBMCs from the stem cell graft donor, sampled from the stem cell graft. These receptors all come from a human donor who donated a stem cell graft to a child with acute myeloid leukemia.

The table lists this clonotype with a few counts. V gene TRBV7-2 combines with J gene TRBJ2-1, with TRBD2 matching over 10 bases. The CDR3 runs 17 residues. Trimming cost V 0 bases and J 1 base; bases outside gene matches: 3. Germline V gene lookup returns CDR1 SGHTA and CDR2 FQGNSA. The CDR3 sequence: CASSLARTSGSYNEQFF. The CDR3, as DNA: TGTGCCAGCAGCTTAGCGAGGACTAGCGGATCCTACAATGAGCAGTTCTTC. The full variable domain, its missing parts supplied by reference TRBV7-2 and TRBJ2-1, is GAGVSQSPSNKVTEKGKDVELRCDPISGHTALYWYRQSLGQGLEFLIYFQGNSAPDKSGLPSDRFSAERTGGSVSTLTIQRTQQEDSAVYLCASSLARTSGSYNEQFFGPGTRLTVL.

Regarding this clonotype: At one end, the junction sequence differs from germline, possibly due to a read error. The CDR3 is CASSEVRGGNQPQHF. Here the CDR3 DNA reads TGTGCCAGCAGCGAAGTGAGGGGGGGCAATCAGCCCCAGCATTTT. The chain couples TRBV6-1 to TRBJ1-5, with D possibly TRBD1 on 6 matching bases. The CDR3 is 15 residues long. CDR1 is MNHNS and CDR2 is SASEGT in the germline V gene.

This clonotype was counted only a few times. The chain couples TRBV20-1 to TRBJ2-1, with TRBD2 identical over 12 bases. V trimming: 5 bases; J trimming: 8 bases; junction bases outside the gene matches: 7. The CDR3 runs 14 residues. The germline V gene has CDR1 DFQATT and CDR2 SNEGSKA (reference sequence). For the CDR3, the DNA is TGCAGTGCTGCGGGGCTAGCGGGGGGGGATGAGCAGTTCTTC. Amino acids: CSAAGLAGGDEQFF.

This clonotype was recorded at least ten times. The CDR3 region has the DNA TGCAGTGCTAAACAAGAGACCCAGTACTTC. It specifies CSAKQETQYF. The rearrangement links TRBV20-1 to TRBJ2-5; D gene unclear. Germline loops: CDR1 DFQATT, CDR2 SNEGSKA (reference sequence). The CDR3 loop spans 10 amino acids. Trimming removed 4 bases at V and 2 bases at J, with 2 bases between.

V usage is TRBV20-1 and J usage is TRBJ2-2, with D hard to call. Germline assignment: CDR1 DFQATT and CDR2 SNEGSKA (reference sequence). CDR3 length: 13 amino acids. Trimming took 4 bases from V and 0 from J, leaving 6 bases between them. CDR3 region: CSATGPNTGELFF. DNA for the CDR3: TGCAGTGCTACAGGCCCGAACACCGGGGAGCTGTTTTTT.

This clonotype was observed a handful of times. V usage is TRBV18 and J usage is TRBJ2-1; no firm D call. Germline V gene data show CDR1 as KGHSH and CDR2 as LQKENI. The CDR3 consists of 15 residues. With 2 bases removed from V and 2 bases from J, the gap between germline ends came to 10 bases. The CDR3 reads CASSPASLAYNEQFF. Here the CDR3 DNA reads TGTGCCAGCTCACCAGCTAGTTTGGCCTACAATGAGCAGTTCTTC. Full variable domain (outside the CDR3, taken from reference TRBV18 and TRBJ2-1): NAGVMQNPRHLVRRRGQEARLRCSPMKGHSHVYWYRQLPEEGLKFMVYLQKENIIDESGMPKERFSAEFPKEGPSILRIQQVVRGDSAAYFCASSPASLAYNEQFFGPGTRLTVL.

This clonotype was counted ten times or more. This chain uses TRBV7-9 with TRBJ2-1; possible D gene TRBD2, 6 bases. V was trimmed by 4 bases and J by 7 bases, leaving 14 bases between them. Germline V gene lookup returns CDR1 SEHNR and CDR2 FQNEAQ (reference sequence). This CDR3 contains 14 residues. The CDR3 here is CASSSPGLQNEQFF. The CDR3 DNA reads TGTGCCAGCAGCTCGCCGGGACTTCAAAATGAGCAGTTCTTC.

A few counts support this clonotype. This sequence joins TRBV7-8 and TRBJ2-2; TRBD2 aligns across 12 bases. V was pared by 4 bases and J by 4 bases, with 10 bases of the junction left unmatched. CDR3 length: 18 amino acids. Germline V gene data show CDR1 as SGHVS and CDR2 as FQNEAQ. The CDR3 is CASSSRLAGGRGTGELFF. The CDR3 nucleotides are TGTGCCAGCAGCTCCCGCCTAGCGGGAGGGCGAGGCACCGGGGAGCTGTTTTTT.

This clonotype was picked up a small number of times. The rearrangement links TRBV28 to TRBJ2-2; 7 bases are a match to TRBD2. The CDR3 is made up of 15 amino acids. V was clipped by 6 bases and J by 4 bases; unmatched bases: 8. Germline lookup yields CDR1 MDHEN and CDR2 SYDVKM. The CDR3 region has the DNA TGTGCCAGCAGCCGCGGAAGCGGGATCACCGGGGAGCTGTTTTTT. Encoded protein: CASSRGSGITGELFF.

The CDR3 reads CSAPKGSASYNEQFF. The CDR3 nucleotides read TGCAGTGCCCCCAAGGGTAGCGCATCCTACAATGAGCAGTTCTTC. The rearrangement joins TRBV20-1 to TRBJ2-1; a possible D gene is TRBD2 (5 bases). Trimming pared 6 bases from V and 1 base from J, leaving 16 bases between. CDR3 length equals 15 residues. Germline CDR1 is DFQATT and CDR2 is SNEGSKA (reference sequence).

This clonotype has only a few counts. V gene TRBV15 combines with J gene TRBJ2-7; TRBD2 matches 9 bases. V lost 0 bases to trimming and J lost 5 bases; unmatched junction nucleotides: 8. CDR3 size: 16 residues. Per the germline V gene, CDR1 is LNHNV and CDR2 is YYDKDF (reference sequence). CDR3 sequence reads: CATSREVGTSRNEQYF. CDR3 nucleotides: TGTGCCACCAGCAGAGAAGTGGGGACTAGCAGAAACGAGCAGTACTTC.

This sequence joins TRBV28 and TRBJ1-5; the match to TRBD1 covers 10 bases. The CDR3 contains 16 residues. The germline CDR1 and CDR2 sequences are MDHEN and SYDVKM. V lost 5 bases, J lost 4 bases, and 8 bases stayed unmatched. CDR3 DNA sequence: TGTGCCAGCAGTCTACGACAGGGGGCGGGAAATCAGCCCCAGCATTTT. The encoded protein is CASSLRQGAGNQPQHF.

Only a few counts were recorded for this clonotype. CDR3 sequence reads: CSVLPERVKATGRAPYEQYF. The CDR3 coding sequence is TGCAGCGTTCTTCCAGAAAGGGTAAAAGCAACCGGGAGGGCCCCCTACGAGCAGTACTTC. This rearrangement joins TRBV29-1 to TRBJ2-7; TRBD2 matches 8 bases. Per germline, CDR1 SQVTM and CDR2 ANQGSEA. V shed 5 bases, J shed 2 bases, and the junction held 26 bases outside the gene matches. The CDR3 consists of 20 residues.

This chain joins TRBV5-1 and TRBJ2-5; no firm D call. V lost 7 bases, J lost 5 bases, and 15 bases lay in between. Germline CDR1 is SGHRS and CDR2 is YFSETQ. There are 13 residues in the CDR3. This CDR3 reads CASRPGPSETQYF. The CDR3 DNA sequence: TGCGCCAGCCGACCCGGCCCGTCGGAGACCCAGTACTTC.

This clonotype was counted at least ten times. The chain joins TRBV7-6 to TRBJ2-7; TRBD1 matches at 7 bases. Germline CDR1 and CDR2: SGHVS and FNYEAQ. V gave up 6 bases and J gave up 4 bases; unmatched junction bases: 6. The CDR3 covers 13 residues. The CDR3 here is CASRPGQSYEQYF. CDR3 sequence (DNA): TGTGCCAGCAGACCGGGACAGTCGTACGAGCAGTACTTC.

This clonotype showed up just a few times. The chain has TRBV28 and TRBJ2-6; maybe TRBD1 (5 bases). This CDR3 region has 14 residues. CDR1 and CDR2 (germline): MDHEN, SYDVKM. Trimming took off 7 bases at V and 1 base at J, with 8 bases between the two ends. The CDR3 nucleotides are TGTGCCAGCAACAGGCCGTCTGGGGCCAACGTCCTGACTTTC. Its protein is CASNRPSGANVLTF.

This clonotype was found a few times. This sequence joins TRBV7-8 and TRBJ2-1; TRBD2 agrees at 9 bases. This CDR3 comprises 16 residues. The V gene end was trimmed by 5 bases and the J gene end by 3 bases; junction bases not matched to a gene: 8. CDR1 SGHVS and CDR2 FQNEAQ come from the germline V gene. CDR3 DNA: TGTGCCAGCAGCCGGCTTAGCGGGAGAGTCTACAATGAGCAGTTCTTC. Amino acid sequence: CASSRLSGRVYNEQFF.

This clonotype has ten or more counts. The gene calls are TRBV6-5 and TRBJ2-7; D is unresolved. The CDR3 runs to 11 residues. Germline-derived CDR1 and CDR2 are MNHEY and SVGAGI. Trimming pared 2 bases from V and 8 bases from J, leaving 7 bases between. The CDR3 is CASSYAAKQYF. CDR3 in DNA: TGTGCCAGCAGTTACGCAGCCAAGCAGTACTTC.

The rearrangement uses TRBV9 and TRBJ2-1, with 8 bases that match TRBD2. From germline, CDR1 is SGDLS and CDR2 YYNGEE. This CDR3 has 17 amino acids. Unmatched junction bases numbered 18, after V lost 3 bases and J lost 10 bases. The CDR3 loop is CASSEDPLAARAGEQFF. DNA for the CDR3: TGTGCCAGCAGCGAGGACCCACTAGCGGCCCGGGCAGGGGAGCAGTTCTTC.

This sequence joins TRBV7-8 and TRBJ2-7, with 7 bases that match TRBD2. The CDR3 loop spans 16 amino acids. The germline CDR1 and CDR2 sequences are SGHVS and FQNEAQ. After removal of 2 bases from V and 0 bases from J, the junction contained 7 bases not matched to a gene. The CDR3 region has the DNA TGTGCCAGCAGCTTACACTCTAGCGGAGTCTCCTACGAGCAGTACTTC. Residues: CASSLHSSGVSYEQYF.

The DNA of the CDR3 is TGTGCCACCCGGGCCCAGGGGAGGTACAATGAGCAGTTCTTC. It specifies CATRAQGRYNEQFF. The chain carries TRBV28 and TRBJ2-1; D possibly matches TRBD1 or TRBD2 (6 bases each). The germline V and J ends were trimmed by 10 bases and 4 bases, with 17 bases remaining between them. CDR1 is MDHEN, CDR2 SYDVKM, per germline. This CDR3 is built from 14 residues.

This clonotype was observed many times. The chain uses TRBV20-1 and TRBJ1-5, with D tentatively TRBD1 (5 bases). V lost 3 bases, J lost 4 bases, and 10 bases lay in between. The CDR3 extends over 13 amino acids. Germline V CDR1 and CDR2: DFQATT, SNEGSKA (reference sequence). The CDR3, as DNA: TGCAGTGCTAGGCGGGACCCAAATCAGCCCCAGCATTTT. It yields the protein CSARRDPNQPQHF.

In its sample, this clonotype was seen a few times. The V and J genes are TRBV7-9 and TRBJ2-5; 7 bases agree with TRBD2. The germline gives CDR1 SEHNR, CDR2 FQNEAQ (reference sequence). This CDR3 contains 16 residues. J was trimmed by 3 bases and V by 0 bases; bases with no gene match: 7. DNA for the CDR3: TGTGCCAGCAGCTTAGCGGGCAGCGGGACCAAAGAGACCCAGTACTTC. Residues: CASSLAGSGTKETQYF.

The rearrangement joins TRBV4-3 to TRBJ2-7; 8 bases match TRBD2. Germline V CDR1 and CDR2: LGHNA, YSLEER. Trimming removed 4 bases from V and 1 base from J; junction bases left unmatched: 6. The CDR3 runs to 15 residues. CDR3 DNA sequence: TGCGCCAGCAGCCCAGAACTAGCGGCATCCTACGAGCAGTACTTC. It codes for CASSPELAASYEQYF.

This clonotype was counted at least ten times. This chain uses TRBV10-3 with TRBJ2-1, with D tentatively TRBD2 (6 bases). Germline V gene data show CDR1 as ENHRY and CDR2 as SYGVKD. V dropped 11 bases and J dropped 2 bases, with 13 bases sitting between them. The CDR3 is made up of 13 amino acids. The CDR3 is CASWAGPYNEQFF. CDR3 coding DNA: TGTGCCTCCTGGGCGGGACCCTACAATGAGCAGTTCTTC.

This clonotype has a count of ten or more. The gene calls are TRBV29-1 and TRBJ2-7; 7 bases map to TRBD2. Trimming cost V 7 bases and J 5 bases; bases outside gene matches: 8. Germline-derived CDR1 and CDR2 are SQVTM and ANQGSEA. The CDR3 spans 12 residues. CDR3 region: CSALGLADEQYF. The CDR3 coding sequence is TGCAGCGCCCTGGGGCTAGCGGACGAGCAGTACTTC.

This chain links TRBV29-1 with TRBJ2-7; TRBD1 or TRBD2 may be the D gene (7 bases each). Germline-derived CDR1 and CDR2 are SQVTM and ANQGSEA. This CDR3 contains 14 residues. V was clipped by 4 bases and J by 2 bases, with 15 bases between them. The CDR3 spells CSVGGGTVTYEQYF. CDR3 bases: TGCAGCGTTGGGGGGGGGACAGTTACCTACGAGCAGTACTTC.

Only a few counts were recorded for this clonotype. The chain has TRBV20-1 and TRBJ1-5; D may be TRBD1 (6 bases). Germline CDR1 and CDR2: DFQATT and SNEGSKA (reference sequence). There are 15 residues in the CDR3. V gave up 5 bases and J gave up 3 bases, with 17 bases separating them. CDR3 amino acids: CSAYTNRVINQPQHF. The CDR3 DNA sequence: TGCAGTGCTTATACTAACAGGGTTATCAATCAGCCCCAGCATTTT.

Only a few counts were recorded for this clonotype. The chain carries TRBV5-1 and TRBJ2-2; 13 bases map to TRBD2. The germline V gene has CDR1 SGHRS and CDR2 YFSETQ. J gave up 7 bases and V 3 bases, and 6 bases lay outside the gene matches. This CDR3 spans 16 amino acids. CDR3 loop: CASSWTSGSRGGELFF. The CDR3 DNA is TGCGCCAGCAGCTGGACTAGCGGGAGTAGAGGCGGGGAGCTGTTTTTT.

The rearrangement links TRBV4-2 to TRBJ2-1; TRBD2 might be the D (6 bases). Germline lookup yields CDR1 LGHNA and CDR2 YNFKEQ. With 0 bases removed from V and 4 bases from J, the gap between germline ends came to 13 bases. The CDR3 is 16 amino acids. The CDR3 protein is CASSQDVASVYNEQFF. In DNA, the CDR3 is TGTGCCAGCAGCCAAGATGTGGCTAGCGTTTACAATGAGCAGTTCTTC.

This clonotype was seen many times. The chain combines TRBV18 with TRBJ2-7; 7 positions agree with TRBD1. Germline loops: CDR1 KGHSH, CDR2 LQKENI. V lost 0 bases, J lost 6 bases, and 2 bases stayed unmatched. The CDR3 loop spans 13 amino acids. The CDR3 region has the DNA TGTGCCAGCTCACCACCCCAGGGGGTCGAGCAGTACTTC. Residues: CASSPPQGVEQYF. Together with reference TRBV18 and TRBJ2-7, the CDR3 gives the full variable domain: NAGVMQNPRHLVRRRGQEARLRCSPMKGHSHVYWYRQLPEEGLKFMVYLQKENIIDESGMPKERFSAEFPKEGPSILRIQQVVRGDSAAYFCASSPPQGVEQYFGPGTRLTVT.

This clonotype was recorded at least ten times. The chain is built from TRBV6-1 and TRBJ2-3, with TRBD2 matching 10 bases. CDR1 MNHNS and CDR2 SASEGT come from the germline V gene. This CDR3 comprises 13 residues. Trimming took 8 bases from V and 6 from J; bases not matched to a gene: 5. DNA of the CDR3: TGTGCCAGCCAGCGGGAGGGCCTGGATACGCAGTATTTT. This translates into CASQREGLDTQYF.